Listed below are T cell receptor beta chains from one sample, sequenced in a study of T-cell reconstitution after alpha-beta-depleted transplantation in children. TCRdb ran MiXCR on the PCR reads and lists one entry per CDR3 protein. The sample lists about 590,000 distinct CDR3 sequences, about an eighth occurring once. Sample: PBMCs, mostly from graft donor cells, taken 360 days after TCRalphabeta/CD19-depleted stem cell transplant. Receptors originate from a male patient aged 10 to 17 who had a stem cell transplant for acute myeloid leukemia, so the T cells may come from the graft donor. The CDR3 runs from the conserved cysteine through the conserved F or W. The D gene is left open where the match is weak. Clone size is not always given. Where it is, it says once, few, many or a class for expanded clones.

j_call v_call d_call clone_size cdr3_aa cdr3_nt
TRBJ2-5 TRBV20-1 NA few CSAREWTVEKETQYF TGCAGTGCTAGAGAATGGACAGTCGAGAAAGAGACCCAGTACTTC
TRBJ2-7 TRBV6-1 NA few CASSRPLGNEQYF TGTGCCAGCAGTCGCCCCTTGGGCAACGAGCAGTACTTC
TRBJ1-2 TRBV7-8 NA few CASSLAGRSINYGYTF TGTGCCAGCAGCTTAGCCGGCAGGAGTATAAACTATGGCTACACCTTC
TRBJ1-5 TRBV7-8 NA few CASSALLNQPQHF TGTGCCAGCAGCGCGCTGCTGAATCAGCCCCAGCATTTT
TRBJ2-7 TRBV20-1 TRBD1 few CSAEDRGSYEQYF TGCAGTGCCGAGGACAGGGGGAGTTACGAGCAGTACTTC
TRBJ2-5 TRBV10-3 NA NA CAIGAQIEETQYF TGTGCCATCGGAGCGCAAATAGAAGAGACCCAGTACTTC
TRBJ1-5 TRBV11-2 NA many CASSLVDGNQPQHF TGTGCCAGCAGCTTAGTCGACGGCAATCAGCCCCAGCATTTT
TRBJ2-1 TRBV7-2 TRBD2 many CASSLASTSGVYNEQFF TGTGCCAGCAGCTTAGCGTCTACTAGCGGGGTCTACAATGAGCAGTTCTTC
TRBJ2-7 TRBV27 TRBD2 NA CASRDVRTSGYYEQYF TGTGCCAGCAGGGACGTCCGGACTAGCGGATACTACGAGCAGTACTTC
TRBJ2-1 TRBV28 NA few CASSLDMLNEQFF TGTGCCAGCAGTTTAGACATGCTCAATGAGCAGTTCTTC
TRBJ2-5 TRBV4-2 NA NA CASSPREAAGPQETQYF TGTGCCAGCAGCCCAAGGGAAGCTGCGGGACCCCAAGAGACCCAGTACTTC
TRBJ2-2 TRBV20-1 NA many CSARGPPSSGELFF TGCAGTGCTAGAGGCCCCCCTAGCTCCGGGGAGCTGTTTTTT